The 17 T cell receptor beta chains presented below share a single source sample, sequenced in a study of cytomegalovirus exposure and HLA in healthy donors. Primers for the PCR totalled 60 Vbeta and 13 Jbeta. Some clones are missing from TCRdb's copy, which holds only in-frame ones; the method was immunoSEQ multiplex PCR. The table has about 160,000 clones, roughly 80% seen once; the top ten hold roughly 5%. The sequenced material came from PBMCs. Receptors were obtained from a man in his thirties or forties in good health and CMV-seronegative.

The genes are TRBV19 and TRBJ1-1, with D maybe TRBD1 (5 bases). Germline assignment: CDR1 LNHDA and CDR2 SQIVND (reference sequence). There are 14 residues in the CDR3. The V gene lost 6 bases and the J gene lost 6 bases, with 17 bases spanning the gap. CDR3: CASRGGTLSAEAFF. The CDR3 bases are TGTGCCAGTAGGGGAGGGACCCTCTCCGCTGAAGCTTTCTTT.

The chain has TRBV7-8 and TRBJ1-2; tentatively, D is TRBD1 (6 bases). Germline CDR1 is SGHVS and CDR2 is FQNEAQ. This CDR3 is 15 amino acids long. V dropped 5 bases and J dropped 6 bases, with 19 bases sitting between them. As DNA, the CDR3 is TGTGCCAGCAGCCGAACGCGGGGGGGCGGGGATGGCTACACCTTC. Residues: CASSRTRGGGDGYTF.

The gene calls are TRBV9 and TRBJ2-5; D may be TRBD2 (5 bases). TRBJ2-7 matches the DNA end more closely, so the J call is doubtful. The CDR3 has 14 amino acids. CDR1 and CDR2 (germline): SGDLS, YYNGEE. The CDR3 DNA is TGTGCCAGCAGCCCCCCCGGAGGCTCCTACGAGCAGTACTTC. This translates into CASSPPGGSYEQYF.

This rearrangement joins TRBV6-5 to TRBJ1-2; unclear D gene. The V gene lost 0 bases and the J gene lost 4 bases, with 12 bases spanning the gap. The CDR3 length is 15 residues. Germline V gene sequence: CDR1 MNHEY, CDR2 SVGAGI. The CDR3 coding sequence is TGTGCCAGCAGTTACTCACTAACCAGTACCTATGGCTACACCTTC. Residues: CASSYSLTSTYGYTF.

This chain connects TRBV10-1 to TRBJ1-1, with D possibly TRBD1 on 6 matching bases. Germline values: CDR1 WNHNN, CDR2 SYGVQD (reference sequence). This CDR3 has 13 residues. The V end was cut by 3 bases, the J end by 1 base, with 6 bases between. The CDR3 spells CASSEQGNTEAFF. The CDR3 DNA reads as TGCGCCAGCAGTGAACAGGGGAACACTGAAGCTTTCTTT.

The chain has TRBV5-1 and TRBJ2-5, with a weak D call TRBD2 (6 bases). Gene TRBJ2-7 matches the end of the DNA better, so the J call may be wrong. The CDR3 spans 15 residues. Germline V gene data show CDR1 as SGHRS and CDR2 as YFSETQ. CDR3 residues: CASSPRRGPTYEQYF. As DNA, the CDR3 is TGCGCCAGCAGCCCGAGGAGGGGACCAACCTACGAGCAGTACTTC.

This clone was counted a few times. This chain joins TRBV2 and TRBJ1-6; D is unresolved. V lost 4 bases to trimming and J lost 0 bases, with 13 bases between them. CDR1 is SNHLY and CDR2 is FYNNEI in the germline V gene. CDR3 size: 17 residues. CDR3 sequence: CASSGAYESSYNSPLHF. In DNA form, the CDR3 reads TGTGCCAGCAGTGGAGCCTATGAATCCTCCTATAATTCACCCCTCCACTTT. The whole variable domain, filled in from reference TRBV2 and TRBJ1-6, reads EPEVTQTPSHQVTQMGQEVILRCVPISNHLYFYWYRQILGQKVEFLVSFYNNEISEKSEIFDDQFSVERPDGSNFTLKIRSTKLEDSAMYFCASSGAYESSYNSPLHFGNGTRLTVT.

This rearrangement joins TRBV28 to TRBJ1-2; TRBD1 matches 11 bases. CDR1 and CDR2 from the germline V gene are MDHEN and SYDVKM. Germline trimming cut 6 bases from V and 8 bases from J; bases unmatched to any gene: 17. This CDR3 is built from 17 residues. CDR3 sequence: CASSPPGPGQGVSGYTF. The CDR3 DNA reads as TGTGCCAGCAGCCCGCCGGGTCCGGGACAGGGGGTCAGCGGCTACACCTTC.

The CDR3 here is CASSFNRGRNEQYF. The CDR3 bases are TGTGCCAGCAGTTTTAACAGGGGTAGAAACGAGCAGTACTTC. This chain connects TRBV6-5 to TRBJ2-7, with 7 positions matching TRBD1. Germline CDR1 reads MNHEY; CDR2 reads SVGAGI. The V gene end was trimmed by 4 bases and the J gene end by 5 bases; junction bases not matched to a gene: 8. CDR3 length: 14 residues.

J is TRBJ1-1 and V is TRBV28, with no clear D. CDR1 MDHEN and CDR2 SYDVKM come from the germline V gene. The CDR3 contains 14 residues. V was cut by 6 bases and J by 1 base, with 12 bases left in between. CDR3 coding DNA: TGTGCCAGCAGAACGCCCCCAGAGAACACTGAAGCTTTCTTT. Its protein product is CASRTPPENTEAFF.

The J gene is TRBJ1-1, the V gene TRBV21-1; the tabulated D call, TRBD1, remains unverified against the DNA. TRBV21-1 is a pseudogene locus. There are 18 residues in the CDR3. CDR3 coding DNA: TGTGCCAGCAGCAAACGGCGCAGGGAAGGACAAATGAACACTGAAGCTTTCTTT. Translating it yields CASSKRRREGQMNTEAFF.

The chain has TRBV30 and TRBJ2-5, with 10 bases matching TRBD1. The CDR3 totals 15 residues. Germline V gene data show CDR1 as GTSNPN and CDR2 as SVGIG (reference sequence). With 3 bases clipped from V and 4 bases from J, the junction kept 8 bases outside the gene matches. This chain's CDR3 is CAWSPGQGHRETQYF. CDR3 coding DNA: TGTGCCTGGAGCCCGGGACAGGGGCACCGAGAGACCCAGTACTTC.

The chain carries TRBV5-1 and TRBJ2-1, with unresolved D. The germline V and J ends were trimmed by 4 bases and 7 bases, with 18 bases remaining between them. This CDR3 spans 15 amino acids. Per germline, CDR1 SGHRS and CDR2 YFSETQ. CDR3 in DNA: TGCGCCAGCAGCCCGTCCAGGCTGCCTACGAATGAGCAGTTCTTC. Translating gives CASSPSRLPTNEQFF.

In nucleotides, the CDR3 is TGCAGCGTTATCGAGGGCAGAGGGGGAGCTTTCTTT. It yields the protein CSVIEGRGGAFF. V is TRBV29-1 and J is TRBJ1-1; D is possibly TRBD1 (6 bases). Trimming left V 5 bases short and J 10 bases short, with 17 bases between. Germline assignment: CDR1 SQVTM and CDR2 ANQGSEA. The CDR3 spans 12 residues.

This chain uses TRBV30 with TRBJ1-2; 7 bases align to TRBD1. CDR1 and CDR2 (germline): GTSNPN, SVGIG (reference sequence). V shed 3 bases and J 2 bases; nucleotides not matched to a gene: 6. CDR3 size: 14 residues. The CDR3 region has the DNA TGTGCCTGGAGGATCGGGACAGTGAACTATGGCTACACCTTC. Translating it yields CAWRIGTVNYGYTF. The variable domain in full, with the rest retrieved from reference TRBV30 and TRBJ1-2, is SQTIHQWPATLVQPVGSPLSLECTVEGTSNPNLYWYRQAAGRGLQLLFYSVGIGQISSEVPQNLSASRPQDRQFILSSKKLLLSDSGFYLCAWRIGTVNYGYTFGSGTRLTVV.

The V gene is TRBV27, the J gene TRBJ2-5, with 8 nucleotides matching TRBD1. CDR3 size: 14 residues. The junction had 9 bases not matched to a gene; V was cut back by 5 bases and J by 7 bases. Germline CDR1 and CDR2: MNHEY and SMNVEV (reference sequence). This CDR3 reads CASSIRDRSGTQYF. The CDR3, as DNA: TGTGCCAGCAGTATAAGGGACAGGAGTGGGACCCAGTACTTC.

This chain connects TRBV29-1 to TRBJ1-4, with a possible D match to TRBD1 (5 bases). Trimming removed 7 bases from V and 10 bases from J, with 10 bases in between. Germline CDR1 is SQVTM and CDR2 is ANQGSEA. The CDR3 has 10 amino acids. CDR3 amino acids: CSAMGGKLFF. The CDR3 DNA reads TGCAGCGCCATGGGGGGAAAACTGTTTTTT.